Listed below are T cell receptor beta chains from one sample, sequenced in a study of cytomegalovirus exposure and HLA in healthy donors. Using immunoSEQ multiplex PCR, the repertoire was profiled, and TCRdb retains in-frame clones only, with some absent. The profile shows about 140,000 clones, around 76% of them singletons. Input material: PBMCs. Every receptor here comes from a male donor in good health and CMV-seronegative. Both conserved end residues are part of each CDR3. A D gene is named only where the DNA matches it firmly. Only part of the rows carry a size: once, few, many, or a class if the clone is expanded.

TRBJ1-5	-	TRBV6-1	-	TGTGCCAGCAGTGCCTACAGTCTTAGCAATCAGCCCCAGCATTTT	CASSAYSLSNQPQHF
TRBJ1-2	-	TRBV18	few	TGTGCCAGCTCCGCAGGGGAGTATGGCTACACCTTC	CASSAGEYGYTF
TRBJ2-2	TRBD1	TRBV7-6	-	TGTGCCAGCAGCGTAGGACAGACAGGGCCCGGGGAGCTGTTTTTT	CASSVGQTGPGELFF
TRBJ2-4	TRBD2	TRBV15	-	TGTGCCACCCGGGGCGGGGGGGCCCAAAACAACATTCAGTACTTC	CATRGGGAQNNIQYF
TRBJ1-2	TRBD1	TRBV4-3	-	TGCGCCAGCAGCCAAGAGACAGGGTGGGCCTATGGCTACACCTTC	CASSQETGWAYGYTF
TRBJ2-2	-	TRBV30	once	TGTGCCTGGAGCGGGACTCGATACACCGGGGAGCTGTTTTTT	CAWSGTRYTGELFF
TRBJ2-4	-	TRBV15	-	TGTGCCACCAGCAGAGATTCTTCGGTCGGGGACATTCAGTACTTC	CATSRDSSVGDIQYF
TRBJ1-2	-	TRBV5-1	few	TGCGCCAGCAGCTTGAATCGGGTTGGGAACTATGGCTACACCTTC	CASSLNRVGNYGYTF
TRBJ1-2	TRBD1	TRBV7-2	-	TGTGCCAGCAGCTCGGGGACAGGGGGGGATGGCTACACCTTC	CASSSGTGGDGYTF
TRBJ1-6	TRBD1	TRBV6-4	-	TGTGCCAGCAGTGACTCGGGGCAGGGGGGCTCACCCCTCCACTTT	CASSDSGQGGSPLHF
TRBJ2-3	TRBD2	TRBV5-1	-	TGCGCCAGCCGTACTAGCGGACTGAGCACAGATACGCAGTATTTT	CASRTSGLSTDTQYF
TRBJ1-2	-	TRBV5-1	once	TGCGCCAGCAGCTCACCGACGGGTCTACGTCCTCTCTATGGCTACACCTTC	CASSSPTGLRPLYGYTF
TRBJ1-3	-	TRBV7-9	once	TGTTCCAGCAGACCTCTATCCGAGGCCGTATCCTCTGGAAACACCATATATTTT	CSSRPLSEAVSSGNTIYF
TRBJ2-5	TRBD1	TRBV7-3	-	TGTGCCAGCAGCACAGGGGGCGCCGGGGAGACCCAGTACTTC	CASSTGGAGETQYF
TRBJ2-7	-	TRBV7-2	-	TGTGCCAGCAGCTCGTCCCAGGGGCGCGAGCAGTACTTC	CASSSSQGREQYF
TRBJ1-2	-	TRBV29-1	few	TGCAGCGTTGTAGGAGGGTGTGGCTACACCTTC	CSVVGGCGYTF
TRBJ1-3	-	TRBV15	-	TGTGCCACCAGCAGAGTAGGAATAACAGGGCAGCGCTCTGGAAACACCATATATTTT	CATSRVGITGQRSGNTIYF
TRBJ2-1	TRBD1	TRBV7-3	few	TGTGCCAGCAGCTGGGACAGGGCTAGTGAGCAGTTCTTC	CASSWDRASEQFF
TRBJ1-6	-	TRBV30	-	TGTGCCTGGGAACAGGCATATAATTCACCCCTCCACTTT	CAWEQAYNSPLHF
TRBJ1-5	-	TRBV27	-	TGTGCCAGCAGTTTCGGACAGCAAAATCAGCCCCAGCATTTT	CASSFGQQNQPQHF
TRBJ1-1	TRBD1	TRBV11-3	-	TGTGCCAGCAGCCCGGGGACAGGGGCTGAAGCTTTCTTT	CASSPGTGAEAFF
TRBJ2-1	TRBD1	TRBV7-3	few	TGTGCCAGCAGCTCAATGCCGGGACAGGGTGCATACAATGAGCAGTTCTTC	CASSSMPGQGAYNEQFF
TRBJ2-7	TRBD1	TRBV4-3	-	TGCGCCAGCAGCCAGCCAGGACAGGGCTACGAGCAGTACTTC	CASSQPGQGYEQYF
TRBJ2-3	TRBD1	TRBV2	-	TGTGCCAGCAGTTATGGACAGGCTACAGATACGCAGTATTTT	CASSYGQATDTQYF
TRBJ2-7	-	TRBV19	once	TGTGCCAGTAGTCCGCGGGGGGACAGGGACTACGAGCAGTACTTC	CASSPRGDRDYEQYF
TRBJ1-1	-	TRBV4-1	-	TGCGCCAGCAGCCAATCAGGGGAAGCTTTCTTT	CASSQSGEAFF
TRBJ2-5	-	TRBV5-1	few	TGCGCCAGCAGCTTGGGCGGGATGATATTAGAGACCCAGTACTTC	CASSLGGMILETQYF
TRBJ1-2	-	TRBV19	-	TGTGCCAGTAGTATAGAATCTTGGGGACACCAGTATGGCTACACCTTC	CASSIESWGHQYGYTF
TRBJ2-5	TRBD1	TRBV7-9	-	TGTGCCAGCAGCTTAACGACAGGGGATCGGGAGACCCAGTACTTC	CASSLTTGDRETQYF
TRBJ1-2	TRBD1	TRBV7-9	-	TGTGCCAGCAGCTCCGGGACAGGATTTCGTTATGGCTACACCTTC	CASSSGTGFRYGYTF
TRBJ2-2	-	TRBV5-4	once	TGTGCCAGCAGCTTGGCACAAGCGAACACCGGGGAGCTGTTTTTT	CASSLAQANTGELFF
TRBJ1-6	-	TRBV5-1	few	TGCGCCAGCAGCTTGGACGGGCAGGGATGGAATTCACCCCTCCACTTT	CASSLDGQGWNSPLHF
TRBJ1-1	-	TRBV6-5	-	TGTGCCAGCAGTTACATGGGGGGGAACACTGAAGCTTTCTTT	CASSYMGGNTEAFF
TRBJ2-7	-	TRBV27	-	TGTGCCAGCAGTTTAGCCGATACACAGGAGCAGTACTTC	CASSLADTQEQYF
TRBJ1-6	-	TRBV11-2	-	TGTGCCAGCAGCTCTACAGTCCGGTCACCCCTCCACTTT	CASSSTVRSPLHF
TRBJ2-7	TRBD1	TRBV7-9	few	TGTGCCAGCAGCTCCCGGGACAGCTACATCTACGAGCAGTACTTC	CASSSRDSYIYEQYF
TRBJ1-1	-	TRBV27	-	TGTGCCAGCAGTTTAATGCGTAGCACTGAAGCTTTCTTT	CASSLMRSTEAFF
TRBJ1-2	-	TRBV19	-	TGTGCCAGTAGTAAAGGGACACCCTATGGCTACACCTTC	CASSKGTPYGYTF
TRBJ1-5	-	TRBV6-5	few	TGTTCCAGCAGTTTCACGGGAGCGAGTCATCAGCCCCAGCATTTT	CSSSFTGASHQPQHF
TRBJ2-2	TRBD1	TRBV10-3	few	TGTGCCATCAGTGAAAGGACAGGGGGCGGGGTCGGGGAGCTGTTTTTT	CAISERTGGGVGELFF
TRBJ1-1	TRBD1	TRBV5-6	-	TGTGCCAGCAGGACCACAGGGGGGGCCACTGAAGCTTTCTTT	CASRTTGGATEAFF
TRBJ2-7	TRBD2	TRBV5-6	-	TGTGCCAGCAGCGAAGGACTAGAGGATTACGAGCAGTACTTC	CASSEGLEDYEQYF
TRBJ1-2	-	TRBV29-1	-	TGCAGCGTCCGACAGGCCCGGGACTATGGCTACACCTTC	CSVRQARDYGYTF
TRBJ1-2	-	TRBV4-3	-	TGCGCCAGCAGCCAAGATGTGGGGGCCGATGGCTACACCTTC	CASSQDVGADGYTF
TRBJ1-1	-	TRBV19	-	TGTGCCAGTAGCGTTTCAGGGTTGAACACTGAAGCTTTCTTT	CASSVSGLNTEAFF
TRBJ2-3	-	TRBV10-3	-	TGTGCCATCAGTGCTGAGAGGGCCGGGAAAGATACGCAGTATTTT	CAISAERAGKDTQYF
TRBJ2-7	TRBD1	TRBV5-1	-	TGCGCCAGCAGCTTGGGACAGGGCTACTCCTACGAGCAGTACTTC	CASSLGQGYSYEQYF
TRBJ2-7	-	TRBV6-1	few	TGTGCCAGCAGCTCGTCGGTCCCCTACGAGCAGTACTTC	CASSSSVPYEQYF
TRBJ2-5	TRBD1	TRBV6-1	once	TGTGCCAGCAGTGACGGGACAGGGGACTTAGAGACCCAGTACTTC	CASSDGTGDLETQYF
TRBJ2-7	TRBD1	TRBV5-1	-	TGCGCCAGCAGCTTCGACAGGGTCCTTGGAGAGCAGTACTTC	CASSFDRVLGEQYF
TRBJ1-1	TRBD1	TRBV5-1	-	TGCGCCAGCGGACAGGGATTAAACACTGAAGCTTTCTTT	CASGQGLNTEAFF
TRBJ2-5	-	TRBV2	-	TGTGCCAGCGGACAACAAAGCGCGAGAGAGACCCAGTACTTC	CASGQQSARETQYF
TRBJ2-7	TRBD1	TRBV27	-	TGTGCCAGCACCAGGGACAGGGGGGGCTACGAGCAGTACTTC	CASTRDRGGYEQYF
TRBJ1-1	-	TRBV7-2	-	TGTGCCAGCAGCTTAAAAAGGTACACGGGAGATTTTGAAGCTTTCTTT	CASSLKRYTGDFEAFF
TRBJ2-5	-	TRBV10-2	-	TGCGCCAGCAGTGAGAGGCCCAGGGAGACCCAGTACTTC	CASSERPRETQYF